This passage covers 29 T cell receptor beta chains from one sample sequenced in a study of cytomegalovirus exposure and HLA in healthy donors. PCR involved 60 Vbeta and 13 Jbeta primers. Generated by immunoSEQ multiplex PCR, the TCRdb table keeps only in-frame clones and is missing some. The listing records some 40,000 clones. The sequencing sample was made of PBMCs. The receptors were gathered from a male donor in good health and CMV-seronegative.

The CDR3 spells CASSPGVFQPQHF. The CDR3 DNA follows: TGTGCCAGCAGTCCCGGGGTGTTCCAGCCCCAGCATTTT. The rearrangement uses TRBV28 and TRBJ1-5; D uncertain. Germline V gene lookup returns CDR1 MDHEN and CDR2 SYDVKM. The CDR3 sequence is 13 residues long. Trimming left V 5 bases short and J 7 bases short, with 12 bases between.

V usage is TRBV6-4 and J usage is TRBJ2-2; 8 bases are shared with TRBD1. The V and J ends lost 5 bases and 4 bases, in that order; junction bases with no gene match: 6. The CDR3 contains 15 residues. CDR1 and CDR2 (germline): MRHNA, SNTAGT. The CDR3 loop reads CASSRTGLGTGELFF. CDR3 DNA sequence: TGTGCCAGCAGTAGGACAGGGCTAGGCACCGGGGAGCTGTTTTTT.

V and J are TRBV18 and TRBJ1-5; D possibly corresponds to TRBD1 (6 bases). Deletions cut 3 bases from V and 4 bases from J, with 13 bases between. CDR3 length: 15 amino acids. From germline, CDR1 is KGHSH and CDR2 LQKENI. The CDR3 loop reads CASSPSQGLNQPQHF. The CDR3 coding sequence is TGTGCCAGCTCACCCAGTCAGGGGTTGAATCAGCCCCAGCATTTT.

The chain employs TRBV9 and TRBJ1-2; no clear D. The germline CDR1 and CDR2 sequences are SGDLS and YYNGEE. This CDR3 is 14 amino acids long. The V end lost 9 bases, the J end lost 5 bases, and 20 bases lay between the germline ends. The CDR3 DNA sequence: TGTGCCACCCCTCACTCCGGACGGACTTATGGCTACACCTTC. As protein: CATPHSGRTYGYTF.

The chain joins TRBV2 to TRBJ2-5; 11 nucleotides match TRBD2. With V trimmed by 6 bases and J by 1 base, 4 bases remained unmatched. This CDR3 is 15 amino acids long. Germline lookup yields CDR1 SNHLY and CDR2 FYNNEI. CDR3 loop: CASRRLAGTQETQYF. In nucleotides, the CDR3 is TGTGCCAGCAGAAGACTAGCGGGGACCCAAGAGACCCAGTACTTC.

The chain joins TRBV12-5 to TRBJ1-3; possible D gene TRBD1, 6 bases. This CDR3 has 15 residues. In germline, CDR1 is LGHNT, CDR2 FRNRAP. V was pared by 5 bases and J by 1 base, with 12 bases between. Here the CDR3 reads CASGQDSRSGNTIYF. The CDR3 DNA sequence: TGTGCTAGTGGTCAGGACAGCCGATCTGGAAACACCATATATTTT.

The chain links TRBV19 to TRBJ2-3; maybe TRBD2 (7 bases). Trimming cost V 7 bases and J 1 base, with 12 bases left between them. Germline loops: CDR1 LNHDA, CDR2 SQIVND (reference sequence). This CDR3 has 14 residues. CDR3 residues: CASMEGGGTDTQYF. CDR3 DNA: TGTGCCAGTATGGAGGGGGGGGGCACAGATACGCAGTATTTT.

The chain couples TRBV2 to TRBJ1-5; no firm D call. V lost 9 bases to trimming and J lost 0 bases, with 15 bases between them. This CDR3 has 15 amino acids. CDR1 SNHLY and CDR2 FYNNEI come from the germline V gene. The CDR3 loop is CASSRQSNSNQPQHF. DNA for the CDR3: TGTGCCAGTAGTAGACAATCCAATAGCAATCAGCCCCAGCATTTT.

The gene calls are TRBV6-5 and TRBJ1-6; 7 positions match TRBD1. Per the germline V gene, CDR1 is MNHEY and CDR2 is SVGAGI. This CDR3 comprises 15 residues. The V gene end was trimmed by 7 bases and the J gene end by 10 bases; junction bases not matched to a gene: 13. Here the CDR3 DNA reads TGTGCCAGCACCGAGGACAGGCTCGGGAACTCACCCCTCCACTTT. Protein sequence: CASTEDRLGNSPLHF.

The CDR3 DNA reads as TGTGCCAGCAGCTTAAACCCGACAGGGGGTGGTTCACCCCTCCACTTT. Protein: CASSLNPTGGGSPLHF. The genes are TRBV7-3 and TRBJ1-6; 9 nucleotides align to TRBD1. Germline V gene lookup returns CDR1 SGHTA and CDR2 FQGTGA. V lost 1 base to trimming and J lost 9 bases; unmatched junction nucleotides: 7. This CDR3 contains 16 residues.

The CDR3 DNA is TGTGCCAGTACCCCAGACAGGGCGGGTTCACCCCTCCACTTT. It is translated as CASTPDRAGSPLHF. The chain couples TRBV19 to TRBJ1-6; 7 bases match TRBD1. V lost 7 bases to trimming and J lost 9 bases; unmatched junction nucleotides: 9. The CDR3 is 14 amino acids. From germline, CDR1 is LNHDA and CDR2 SQIVND (reference sequence).

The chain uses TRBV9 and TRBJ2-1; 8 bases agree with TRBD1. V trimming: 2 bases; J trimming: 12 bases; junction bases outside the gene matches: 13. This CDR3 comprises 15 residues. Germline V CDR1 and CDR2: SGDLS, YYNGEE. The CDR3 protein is CASSVQGAPSIGQFF. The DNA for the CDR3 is TGTGCCAGCAGCGTGCAGGGGGCCCCTTCAATAGGGCAGTTCTTC.

CDR3 loop: CASSKDRRDNTEAFF. The CDR3 DNA follows: TGTGCCAGCAGCAAAGACCGACGGGATAACACTGAAGCTTTCTTT. V usage is TRBV21-1 and J usage is TRBJ1-1. TRBV21-1 is classified as a pseudogene. The CDR3 covers 15 residues.

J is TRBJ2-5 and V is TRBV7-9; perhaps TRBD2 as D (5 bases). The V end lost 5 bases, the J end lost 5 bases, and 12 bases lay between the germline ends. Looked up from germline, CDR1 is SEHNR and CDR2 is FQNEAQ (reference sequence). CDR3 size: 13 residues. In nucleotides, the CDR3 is TGTGCCAGCAGCCCGGGAAGAGAGGAGACCCAGTACTTC. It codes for CASSPGREETQYF.

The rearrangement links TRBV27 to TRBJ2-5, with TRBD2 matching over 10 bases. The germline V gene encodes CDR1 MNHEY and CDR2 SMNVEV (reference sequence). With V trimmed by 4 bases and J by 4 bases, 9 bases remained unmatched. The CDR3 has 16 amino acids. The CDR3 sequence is CASSSQSGGALETQYF. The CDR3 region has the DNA TGTGCCAGCAGTTCCCAAAGCGGGGGGGCTCTAGAGACCCAGTACTTC.

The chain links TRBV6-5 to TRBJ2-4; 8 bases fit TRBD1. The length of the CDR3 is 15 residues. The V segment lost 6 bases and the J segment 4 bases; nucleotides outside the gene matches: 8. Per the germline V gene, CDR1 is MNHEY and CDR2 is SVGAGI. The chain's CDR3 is CASSSSGTGKNIQYF. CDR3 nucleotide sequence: TGTGCCAGCAGCTCATCGGGGACAGGAAAAAACATTCAGTACTTC.

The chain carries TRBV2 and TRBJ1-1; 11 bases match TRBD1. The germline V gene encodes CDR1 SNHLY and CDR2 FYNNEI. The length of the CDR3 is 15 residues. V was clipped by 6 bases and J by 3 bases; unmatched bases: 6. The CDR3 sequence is CASRTGTGGHTEAFF. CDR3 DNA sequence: TGTGCCAGCAGAACCGGGACAGGGGGACACACTGAAGCTTTCTTT.

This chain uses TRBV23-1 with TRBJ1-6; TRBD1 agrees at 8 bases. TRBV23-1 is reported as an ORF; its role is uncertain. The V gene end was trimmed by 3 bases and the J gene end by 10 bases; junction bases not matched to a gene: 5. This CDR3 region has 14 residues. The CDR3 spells CASSHPTGESPLHF. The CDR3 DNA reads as TGCGCCAGCAGTCATCCGACAGGGGAATCACCCCTCCACTTT.

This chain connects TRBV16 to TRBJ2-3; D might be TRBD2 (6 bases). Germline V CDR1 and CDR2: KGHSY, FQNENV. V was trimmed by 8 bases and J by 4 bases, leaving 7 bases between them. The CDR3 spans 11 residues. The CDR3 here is CASRGADTQYF. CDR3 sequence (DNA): TGTGCCAGCCGCGGGGCAGATACGCAGTATTTT. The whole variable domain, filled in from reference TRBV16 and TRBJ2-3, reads GEEVAQTPKHLVRGEGQKAKLYCAPIKGHSYVFWYQQVLKNEFKFLISFQNENVFDETGMPKERFSAKCLPNSPCSLEIQATKLEDSAVYFCASRGADTQYFGPGTRLTVL.

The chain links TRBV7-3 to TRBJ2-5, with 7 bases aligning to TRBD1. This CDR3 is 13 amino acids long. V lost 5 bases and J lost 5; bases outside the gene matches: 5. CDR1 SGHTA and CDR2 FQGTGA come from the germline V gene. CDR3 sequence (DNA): TGTGCCAGCAGCCGAGGGGGCCCCGAGACCCAGTACTTC. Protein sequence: CASSRGGPETQYF.

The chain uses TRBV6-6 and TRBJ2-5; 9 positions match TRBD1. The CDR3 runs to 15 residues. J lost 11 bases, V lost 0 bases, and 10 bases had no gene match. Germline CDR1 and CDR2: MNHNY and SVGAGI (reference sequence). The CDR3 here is CASSYSGQGTRGQYF. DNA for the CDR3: TGTGCCAGCAGTTACTCAGGACAGGGGACCCGGGGGCAGTACTTC.

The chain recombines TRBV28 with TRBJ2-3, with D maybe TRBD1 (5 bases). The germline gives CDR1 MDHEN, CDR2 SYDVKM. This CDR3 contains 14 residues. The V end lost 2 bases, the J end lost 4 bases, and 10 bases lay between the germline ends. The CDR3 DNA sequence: TGTGCCAGCAGTTTAGGCAGCAGGGCAGATACGCAGTATTTT. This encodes CASSLGSRADTQYF.

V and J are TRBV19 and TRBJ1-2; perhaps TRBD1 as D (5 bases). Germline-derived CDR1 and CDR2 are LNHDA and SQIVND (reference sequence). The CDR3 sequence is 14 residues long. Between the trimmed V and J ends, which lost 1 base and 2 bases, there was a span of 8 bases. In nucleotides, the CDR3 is TGTGCCAGTAGTATAGGGGGCCGAAACTATGGCTACACCTTC. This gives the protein CASSIGGRNYGYTF. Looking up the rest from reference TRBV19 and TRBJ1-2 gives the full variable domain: DGGITQSPKYLFRKEGQNVTLSCEQNLNHDAMYWYRQDPGQGLRLIYYSQIVNDFQKGDIAEGYSVSREKKESFPLTVTSAQKNPTAFYLCASSIGGRNYGYTFGSGTRLTVV.

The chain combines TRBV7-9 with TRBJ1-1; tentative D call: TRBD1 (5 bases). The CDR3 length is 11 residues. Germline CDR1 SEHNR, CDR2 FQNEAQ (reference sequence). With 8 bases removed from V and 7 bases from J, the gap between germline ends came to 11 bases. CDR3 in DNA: TGTGCCAGCCGGGGGTGGGATGAAGCTTTCTTT. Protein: CASRGWDEAFF.

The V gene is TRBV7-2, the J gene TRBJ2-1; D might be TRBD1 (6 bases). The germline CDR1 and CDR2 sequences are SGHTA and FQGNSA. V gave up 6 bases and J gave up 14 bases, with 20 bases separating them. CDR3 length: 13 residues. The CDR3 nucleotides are TGTGCCAGCAGGATGACGGTCCGGGACACCGAGTTCTTC. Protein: CASRMTVRDTEFF.

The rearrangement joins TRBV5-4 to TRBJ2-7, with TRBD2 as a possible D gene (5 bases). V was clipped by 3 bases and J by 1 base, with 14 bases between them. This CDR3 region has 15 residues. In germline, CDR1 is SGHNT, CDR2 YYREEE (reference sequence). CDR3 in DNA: TGTGCCAGCAGCTCCTCACTAGTAGAATCCTACGAGCAGTACTTC. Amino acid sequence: CASSSSLVESYEQYF.

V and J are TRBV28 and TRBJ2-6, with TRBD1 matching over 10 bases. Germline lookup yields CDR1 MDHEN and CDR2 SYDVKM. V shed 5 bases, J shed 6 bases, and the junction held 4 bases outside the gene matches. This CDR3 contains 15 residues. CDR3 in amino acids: CASSATGGEANVLTF. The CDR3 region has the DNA TGTGCCAGCAGTGCGACAGGGGGCGAGGCCAACGTCCTGACTTTC.

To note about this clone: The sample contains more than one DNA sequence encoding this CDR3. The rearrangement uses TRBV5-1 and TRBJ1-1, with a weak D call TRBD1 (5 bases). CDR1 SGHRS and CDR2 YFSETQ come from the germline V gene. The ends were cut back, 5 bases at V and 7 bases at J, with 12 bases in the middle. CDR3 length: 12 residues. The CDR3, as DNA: TGCGCCAGCAGAGTCATCGGGGGTGAAGCTTTCTTT. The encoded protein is CASRVIGGEAFF.

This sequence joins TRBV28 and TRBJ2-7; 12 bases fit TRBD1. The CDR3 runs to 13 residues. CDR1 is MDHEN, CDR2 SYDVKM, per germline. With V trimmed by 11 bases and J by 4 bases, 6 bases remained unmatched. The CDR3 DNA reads TGTGCCTGGGGGACAGGGGGCTCGTACGAGCAGTACTTC. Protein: CAWGTGGSYEQYF.